The rows below give T cell receptor beta chains drawn from one sample of a study of regulatory T cells in long-lasting Graves disease. Via MiXCR, TCRdb re-called the multiplex PCR reads, giving one row per CDR3 protein. The sample consists of a few hundred thousand distinct CDR3 sequences, 15% to 20% of them appearing once. These data were also filed under a second study, of T cells in Graves' hyperthyroidism and ophthalmopathy.

The starting material was peripheral blood mononuclear cells (PBMCs), obtained at new diagnosis, from a patient treated with antithyroid drugs. Every receptor here comes from a woman aged 25 to 39 with Graves disease. CDR3s leave out the opening cysteine and the closing phenylalanine or tryptophan. A D gene is named only where the DNA matches it firmly.

>-|TRBJ2-1|TRBV20-1
SATSQRGWEQF
>-|TRBJ1-1|TRBV18
ASSGDTGPEAF
>-|TRBJ1-6|TRBV10-3
AISQDSMGSPLH
>-|TRBJ2-5|TRBV6-5
ASSYPGSRSETQY
>-|TRBJ1-6|TRBV6-5
ASSYVPPDRRRVSPLH
>-|TRBJ2-6|TRBV5-4
ASSLVSAGHYGANVLT
>-|TRBJ1-1|TRBV12-3/TRBV12-4
ASVRSQIEAF
>-|TRBJ1-4|TRBV18
ASSGGSGNEKLF
>-|TRBJ2-6|TRBV24-1
ATSGTTEGSGANVLT
>TRBD1|TRBJ1-5|TRBV24-1
ATSERGRNQPQH
>-|TRBJ2-2|TRBV10-2
ASGRVNTGELF
>TRBD1|TRBJ1-1|TRBV6-1
ASNLMGQGIEAF
>-|TRBJ1-4|TRBV7-2
ASSSQGTNEKLF
>-|TRBJ2-7|TRBV7-2
ASSLRLNYEQY
>TRBD1|TRBJ1-1|TRBV20-1
SAPRTGPKNTEAF
>-|TRBJ2-2|TRBV7-8
ASSLAGTRPGELF
>TRBD1|TRBJ2-7|TRBV12-3/TRBV12-4
ASSLGDRGTYEQY
>-|TRBJ1-6|TRBV4-1
ASSQEDRRPLH
>-|TRBJ1-2|TRBV29-1
SVEDGSGPYT
>TRBD1|TRBJ1-2|TRBV6-1
ASGNTGGASYGYT
>-|TRBJ1-1|TRBV2
ASSENGETAGTEAF
>-|TRBJ1-2|TRBV19
ASSMGPRGYT
>-|TRBJ1-2|TRBV29-1
SVAGANYGYT
>-|TRBJ1-2|TRBV2
ASSLQIGLGYSYT
>TRBD1|TRBJ2-7|TRBV5-5
ASSWDGQVNEQY
>-|TRBJ1-1|TRBV3-1
ASSQEAANTEAF
>TRBD1|TRBJ1-2|TRBV5-4
ASSSGGQDHGYT
>-|TRBJ2-3|TRBV20-1
SAARDFEY
>-|TRBJ2-3|TRBV3-1
ASSQESRTVTDTQY
>-|TRBJ2-5|TRBV5-1
ASSLFAGPGETQY
>TRBD1|TRBJ1-2|TRBV12-3/TRBV12-4
ASSRDSGYGYT
>-|TRBJ2-7|TRBV2
ASTVYAEQY
>-|TRBJ2-7|TRBV3-1
ASSATRTYEQY
>-|TRBJ2-2|TRBV5-1
ASRKGTGELF
>-|TRBJ1-4|TRBV2
ASSEVQLFEKLF
>-|TRBJ1-1|TRBV7-2
ASITSPGETEAF
>-|TRBJ2-2|TRBV20-1
SARPTTNTGELF
>-|TRBJ1-1|TRBV19
ASSMRNTEAF
>-|TRBJ2-4|TRBV7-9
ASIPPRSKGNLAKNIQY
>-|TRBJ2-2|TRBV7-9
ASSLGSVNTGELF
>-|TRBJ2-5|TRBV7-3
ASSPRALVGETQY
>-|TRBJ2-3|TRBV7-8
ASSSPQTDTQY
>TRBD1|TRBJ1-1|TRBV20-1
SASDSGTGASSTEAF
>-|TRBJ2-5|TRBV12-3/TRBV12-4
ASSLMWGDGETQY
>TRBD1|TRBJ1-2|TRBV7-2
ASTGTGLVHGYT
>-|TRBJ1-1|TRBV20-1
SAYRGGLTEAF
>TRBD1|TRBJ1-2|TRBV6-5
ASSSTGAPHYGYT
>-|TRBJ1-3|TRBV20-1
SASGGSGNTIY
>-|TRBJ2-1|TRBV9
ASSVTSGGIFFELNNEQF
>TRBD1|TRBJ1-4|TRBV18
ASSPGTGNEKLF
>-|TRBJ2-3|TRBV20-1
SARGQDTQY
>-|TRBJ2-5|TRBV7-2
ASSFFLGYQETQY
>-|TRBJ1-1|TRBV20-1
SARENGALGAEAF